The next 9 T cell receptor beta chains were all read from a single sample in a study of shared clonotypes between healthy human individuals (TCRdb year 2020). The library was obtained by the immunoSEQ multiplex PCR assay. As stored in TCRdb, this immuneACCESS dataset retains in-frame rearrangements with V and J assigned. A fraction of the clones does not appear; measured against another copy, unresolved V genes explain less than half of the discrepancy, and the remainder lacks a known reason. The sample table lists about 700,000 clones, about 91% of them with a count of one. Clones ranked in the top ten supply about 24% of the sample. For the CD8 naive samples, CD45RO-negative cells were positively selected for CCR7, yielding a CD45RA+CCR7+ population from which TemRA cells were excluded. The source material was naive CD8+ T cells sorted from blood. What the cell subset or site label conveys for this sample: CD45RA+CCR7+. Every receptor here comes from a man aged 30 to 39 in good health.

The chain joins TRBV7-9 to TRBJ1-3; D may be TRBD1 (5 bases). The length of the CDR3 is 14 residues. Germline V gives CDR1 SEHNR, CDR2 FQNEAQ (reference sequence). V dropped 2 bases and J dropped 3 bases, with 8 bases sitting between them. CDR3 region: CASSLNRNGNTIYF. Written as DNA, the CDR3 is TGTGCCAGCAGCTTAAACAGGAATGGAAACACCATATATTTT.

This chain connects TRBV10-1 to TRBJ2-3; D unresolved. Per the germline V gene, CDR1 is WNHNN and CDR2 is SYGVQD (reference sequence). The CDR3 length is 19 residues. V was cut by 3 bases and J by 2 bases, with 24 bases left in between. The chain's CDR3 is CASSESWVTGQTNTDTQYF. The CDR3 DNA sequence: TGCGCCAGCAGTGAAAGCTGGGTTACCGGGCAAACAAACACAGATACGCAGTATTTT.

This clone is a singleton in its sample. The chain recombines TRBV9 with TRBJ2-6; maybe TRBD2 (7 bases). The CDR3 is 19 amino acids. From germline, CDR1 is SGDLS and CDR2 YYNGEE. V was cut by 0 bases and J by 1 base, with 17 bases left in between. The CDR3 spells CASSVDRGGGKSGANVLTF. In DNA form, the CDR3 reads TGTGCCAGCAGCGTAGACCGTGGCGGGGGCAAATCTGGGGCCAACGTCCTGACTTTC.

V usage is TRBV29-1 and J usage is TRBJ2-1; 11 bases map to TRBD2. The CDR3 has 16 amino acids. From germline, CDR1 is SQVTM and CDR2 ANQGSEA. Trimming at V came to 3 bases and at J to 0 bases, leaving 4 bases not matched to a gene. The DNA for the CDR3 is TGCAGCGTTGAGAGTAGCGGGAGGGTCTCCTACAATGAGCAGTTCTTC. This codes for CSVESSGRVSYNEQFF.

The J gene is TRBJ1-5, the V gene TRBV27; D is unclear. This CDR3 contains 13 residues. Trimming shortened V by 6 bases and J by 3 bases, and 9 bases separated the two germline ends. Germline V gives CDR1 MNHEY, CDR2 SMNVEV (reference sequence). CDR3 sequence reads: CASRSSTNQPQHF. As DNA, the CDR3 is TGTGCCAGCAGATCGTCGACCAATCAGCCCCAGCATTTT.

V gene TRBV11-2 combines with J gene TRBJ2-1, with a possible D match to TRBD1 (6 bases). This CDR3 has 16 amino acids. Trimming removed 5 bases from V and 0 bases from J, with 14 bases in between. Germline CDR1 is SGHAT and CDR2 is FQNNGV. The CDR3 spells CASSDQGLRSYNEQFF. Written as DNA, the CDR3 is TGTGCCAGCAGCGACCAGGGGCTCCGCTCCTACAATGAGCAGTTCTTC. Supplemented by reference TRBV11-2 and TRBJ2-1, the full variable domain reads EAGVAQSPRYKIIEKRQSVAFWCNPISGHATLYWYQQILGQGPKLLIQFQNNGVVDDSQLPKDRFSAERLKGVDSTLKIQPAKLEDSAVYLCASSDQGLRSYNEQFFGPGTRLTVL.

The rearrangement uses TRBV4-3 and TRBJ2-7; D remains ambiguous. The germline V and J ends were trimmed by 2 bases and 3 bases, with 17 bases remaining between them. The germline gives CDR1 LGHNA, CDR2 YSLEER. This CDR3 has 16 residues. CDR3 sequence: CASSQSIYRDYYEQYF. CDR3 DNA: TGCGCCAGCAGCCAATCTATTTACCGAGATTACTACGAGCAGTACTTC.

Comment on this clone: This same CDR3 is encoded by further DNA sequences in the sample. Written as DNA, the CDR3 is TGTGCCAGTAGTATAGGGATCTCCTACGAGCAGTACTTC. Translating it yields CASSIGISYEQYF. The genes are TRBV19 and TRBJ2-7; unclear D gene. This CDR3 region has 13 residues. V was pared by 1 base and J by 0 bases, with 4 bases between. CDR1 is LNHDA and CDR2 is SQIVND in the germline V gene (reference sequence).

In DNA form, the CDR3 reads TGTGCCAGCAGCCCAGGGGGTCGTGAAGGCTACACCTTC. This gives the protein CASSPGGREGYTF. The chain is built from TRBV7-2 and TRBJ1-2, with 7 bases matching TRBD1. Per germline, CDR1 SGHTA and CDR2 FQGNSA. This CDR3 has 13 amino acids. V trimming: 5 bases; J trimming: 8 bases; junction bases outside the gene matches: 8.